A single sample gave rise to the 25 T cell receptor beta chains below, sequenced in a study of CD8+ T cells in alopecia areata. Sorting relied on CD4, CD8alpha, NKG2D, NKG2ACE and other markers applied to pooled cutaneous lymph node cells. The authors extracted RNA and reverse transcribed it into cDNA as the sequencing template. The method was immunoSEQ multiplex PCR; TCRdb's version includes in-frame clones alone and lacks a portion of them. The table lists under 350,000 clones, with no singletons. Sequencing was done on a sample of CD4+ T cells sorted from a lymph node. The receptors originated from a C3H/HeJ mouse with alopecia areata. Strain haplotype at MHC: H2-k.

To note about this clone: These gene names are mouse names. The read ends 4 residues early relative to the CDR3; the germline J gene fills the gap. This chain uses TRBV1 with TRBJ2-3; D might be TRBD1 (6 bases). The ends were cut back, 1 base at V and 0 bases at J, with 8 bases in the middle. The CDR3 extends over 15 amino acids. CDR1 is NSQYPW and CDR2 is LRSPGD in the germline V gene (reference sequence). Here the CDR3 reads CTCSAAGHSAETLYF. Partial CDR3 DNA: TGCACCTGCAGTGCAGCGGGACATAGTGCAGAA.

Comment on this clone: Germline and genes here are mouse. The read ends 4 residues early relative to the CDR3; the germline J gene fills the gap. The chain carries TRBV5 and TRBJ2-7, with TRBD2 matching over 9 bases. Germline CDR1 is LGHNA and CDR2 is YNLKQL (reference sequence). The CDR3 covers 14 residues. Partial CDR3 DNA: TGTGCCAGCAGCCCCTCGGGACTGGGATAT. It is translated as CASSPSGLGY. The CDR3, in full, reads CASSPSGLGYEQYF.

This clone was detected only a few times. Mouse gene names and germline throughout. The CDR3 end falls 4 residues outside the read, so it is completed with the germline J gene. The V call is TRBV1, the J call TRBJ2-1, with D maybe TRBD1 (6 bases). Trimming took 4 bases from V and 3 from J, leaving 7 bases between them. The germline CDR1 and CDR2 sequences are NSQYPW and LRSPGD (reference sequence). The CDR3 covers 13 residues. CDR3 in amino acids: CTCSGTVYAEQFF. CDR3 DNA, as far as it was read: TGCACCTGCAGTGGGACAGTCTATGCT. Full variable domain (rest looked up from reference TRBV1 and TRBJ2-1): VTLLEQNPRWRLVPRGQAVNLRCILKNSQYPWMSWYQQDLQKQLQWLFTLRSPGDKEVKSLPGADYLATRVTDTELRLQVANMSQGRTLYCTCSGTVYAEQFFGPGTRLTVL.

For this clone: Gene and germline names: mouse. The CDR3 loop is CTCSAVPGTVNSDYTF. The part of the CDR3 DNA that was read is TGCACCTGCAGTGCAGTCCCCGGGACAGTAAACTCC. The chain uses TRBV1 and TRBJ1-2, with 7 bases matching TRBD1. The read falls 4 residues short of the CDR3 end, and the missing part is taken from the germline J gene. Germline V gene data show CDR1 as NSQYPW and CDR2 as LRSPGD (reference sequence). The CDR3 consists of 16 residues. V lost 1 base to trimming and J lost 1 base; unmatched junction nucleotides: 6.

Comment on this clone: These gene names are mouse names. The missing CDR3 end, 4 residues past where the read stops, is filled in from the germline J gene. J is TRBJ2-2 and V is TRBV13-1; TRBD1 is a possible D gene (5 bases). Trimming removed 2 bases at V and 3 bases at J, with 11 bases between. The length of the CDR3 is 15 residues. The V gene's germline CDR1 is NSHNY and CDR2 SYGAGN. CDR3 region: CASSDPGMDTGQLYF. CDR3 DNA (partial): TGTGCCAGCAGTGACCCAGGGATGGACACCGGG.

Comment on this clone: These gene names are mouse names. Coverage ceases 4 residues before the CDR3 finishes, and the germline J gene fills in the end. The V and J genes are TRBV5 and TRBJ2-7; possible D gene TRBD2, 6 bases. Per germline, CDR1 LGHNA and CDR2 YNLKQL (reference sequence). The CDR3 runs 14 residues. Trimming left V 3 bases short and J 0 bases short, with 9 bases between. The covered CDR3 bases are TGTGCCAGCAGCCACACTGGGAGCTCCTAT. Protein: CASSHTGSSY. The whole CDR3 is CASSHTGSSYEQYF.

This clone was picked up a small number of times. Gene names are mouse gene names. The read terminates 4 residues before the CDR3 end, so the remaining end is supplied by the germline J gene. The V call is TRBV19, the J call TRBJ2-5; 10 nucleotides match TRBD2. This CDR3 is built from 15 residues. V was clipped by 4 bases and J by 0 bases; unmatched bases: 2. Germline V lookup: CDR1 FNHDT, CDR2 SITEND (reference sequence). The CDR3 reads CASSSTGGNQDTQYF. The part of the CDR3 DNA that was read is TGTGCCAGCAGTTCGACTGGGGGGAACCAAGAC.

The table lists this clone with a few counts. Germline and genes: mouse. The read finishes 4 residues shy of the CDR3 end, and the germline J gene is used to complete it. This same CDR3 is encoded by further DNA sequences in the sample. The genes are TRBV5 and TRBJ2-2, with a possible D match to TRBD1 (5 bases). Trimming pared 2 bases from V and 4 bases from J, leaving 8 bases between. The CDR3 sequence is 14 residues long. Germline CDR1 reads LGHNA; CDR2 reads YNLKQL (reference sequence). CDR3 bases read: TGTGCCAGCAGCCAACAGGGCGCCACCGGG. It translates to CASSQQGATG. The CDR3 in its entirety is CASSQQGATGQLYF.

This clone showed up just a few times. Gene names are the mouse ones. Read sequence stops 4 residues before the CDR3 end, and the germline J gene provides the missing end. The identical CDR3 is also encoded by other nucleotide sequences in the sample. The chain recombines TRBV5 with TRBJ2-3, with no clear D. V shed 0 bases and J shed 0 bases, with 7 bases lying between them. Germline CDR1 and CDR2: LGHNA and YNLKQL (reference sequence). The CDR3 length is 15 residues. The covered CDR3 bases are TGTGCCAGCAGCCAAGATCTGGTTAGTGCAGAA. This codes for CASSQDLVSAE. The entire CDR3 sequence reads CASSQDLVSAETLYF.

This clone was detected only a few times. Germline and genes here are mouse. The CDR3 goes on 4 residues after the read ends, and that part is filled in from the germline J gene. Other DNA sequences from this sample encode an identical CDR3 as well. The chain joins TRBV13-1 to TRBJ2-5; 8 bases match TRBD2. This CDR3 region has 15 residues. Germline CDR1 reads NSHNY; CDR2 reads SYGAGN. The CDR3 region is CASSDAGGAGDTQYF. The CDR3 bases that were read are TGTGCCAGCAGTGATGCGGGGGGGGCTGGGGAC.

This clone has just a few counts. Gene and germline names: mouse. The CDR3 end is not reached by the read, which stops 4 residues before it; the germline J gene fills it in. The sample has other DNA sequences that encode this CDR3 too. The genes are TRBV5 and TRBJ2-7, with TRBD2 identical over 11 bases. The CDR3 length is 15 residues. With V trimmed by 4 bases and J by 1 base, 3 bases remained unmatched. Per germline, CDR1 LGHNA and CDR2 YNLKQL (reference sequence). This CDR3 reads CASSPDWGGSYEQYF. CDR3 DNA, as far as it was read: TGTGCCAGCAGCCCTGACTGGGGGGGATCCTAT.

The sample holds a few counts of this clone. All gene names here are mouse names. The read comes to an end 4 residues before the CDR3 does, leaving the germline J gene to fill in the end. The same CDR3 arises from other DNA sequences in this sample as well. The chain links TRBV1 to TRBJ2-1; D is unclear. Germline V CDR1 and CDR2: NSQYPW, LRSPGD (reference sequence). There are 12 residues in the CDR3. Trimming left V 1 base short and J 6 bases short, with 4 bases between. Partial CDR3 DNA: TGCACCTGCAGTGCAGGGGGTGCT. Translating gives CTCSAGGA. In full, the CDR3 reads CTCSAGGAEQFF.

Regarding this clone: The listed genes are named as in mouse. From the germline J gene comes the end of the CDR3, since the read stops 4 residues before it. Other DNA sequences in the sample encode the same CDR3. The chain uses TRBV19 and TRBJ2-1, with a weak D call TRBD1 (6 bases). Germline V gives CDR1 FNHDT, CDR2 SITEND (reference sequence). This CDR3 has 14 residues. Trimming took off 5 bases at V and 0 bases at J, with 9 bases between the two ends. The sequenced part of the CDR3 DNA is TGTGCCAGCAGGCGGGACAATAACTATGCT. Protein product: CASRRDNNYA. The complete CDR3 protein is CASRRDNNYAEQFF.

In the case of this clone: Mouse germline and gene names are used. The CDR3 loop is CASRPDWSSQNTLYF. CDR3 DNA (partial): TGTGCCAGCAGGCCTGACTGGTCTAGTCAAAAC. The rearrangement joins TRBV13-1 to TRBJ2-4; possible D gene TRBD2, 6 bases. The missing CDR3 end, 4 residues past where the read stops, is filled in from the germline J gene. There are 15 residues in the CDR3. V gave up 5 bases and J gave up 0 bases, with 13 bases separating them. Germline CDR1 reads NSHNY; CDR2 reads SYGAGN.

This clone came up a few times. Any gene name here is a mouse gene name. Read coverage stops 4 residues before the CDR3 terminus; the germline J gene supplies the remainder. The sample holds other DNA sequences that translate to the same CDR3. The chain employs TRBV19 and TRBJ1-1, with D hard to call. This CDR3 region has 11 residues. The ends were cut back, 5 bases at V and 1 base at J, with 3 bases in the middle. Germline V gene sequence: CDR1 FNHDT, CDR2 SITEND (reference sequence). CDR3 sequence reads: CASRQNTEVFF. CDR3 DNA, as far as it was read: TGTGCCAGCAGACAAAACACA.

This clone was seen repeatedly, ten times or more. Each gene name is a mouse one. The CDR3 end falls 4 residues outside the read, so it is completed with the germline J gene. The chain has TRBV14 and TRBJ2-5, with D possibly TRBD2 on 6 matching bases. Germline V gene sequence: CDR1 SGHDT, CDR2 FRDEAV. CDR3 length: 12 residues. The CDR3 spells CASSPGVDTQYF. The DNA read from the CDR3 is TGTGCCAGCAGTCCTGGGGTCGAC.

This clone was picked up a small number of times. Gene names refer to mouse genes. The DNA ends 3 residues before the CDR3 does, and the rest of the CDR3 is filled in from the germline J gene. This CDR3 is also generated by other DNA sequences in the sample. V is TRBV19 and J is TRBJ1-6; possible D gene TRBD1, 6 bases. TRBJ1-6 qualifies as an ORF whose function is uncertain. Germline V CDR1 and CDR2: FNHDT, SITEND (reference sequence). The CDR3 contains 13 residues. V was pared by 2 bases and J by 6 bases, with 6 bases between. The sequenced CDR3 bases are TGTGCCAGCAGTATCAGGGGTAATTCGCCC. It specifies CASSIRGNSP. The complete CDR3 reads CASSIRGNSPLYF.

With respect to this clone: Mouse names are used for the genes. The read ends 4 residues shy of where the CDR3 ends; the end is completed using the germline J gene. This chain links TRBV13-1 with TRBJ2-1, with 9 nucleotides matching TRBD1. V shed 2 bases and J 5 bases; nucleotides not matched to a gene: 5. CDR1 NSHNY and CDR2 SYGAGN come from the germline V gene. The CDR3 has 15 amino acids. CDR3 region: CASSDRDRADAEQFF. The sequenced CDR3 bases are TGTGCCAGCAGTGACCGGGACAGGGCGGATGCT.

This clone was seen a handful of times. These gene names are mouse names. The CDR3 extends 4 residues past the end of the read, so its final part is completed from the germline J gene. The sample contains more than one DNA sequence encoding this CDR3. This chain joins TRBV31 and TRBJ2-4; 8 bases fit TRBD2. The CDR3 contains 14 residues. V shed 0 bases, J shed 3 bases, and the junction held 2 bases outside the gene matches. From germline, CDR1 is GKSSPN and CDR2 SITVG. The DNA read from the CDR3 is TGTGCCTGGAGTCTAGCTGGGGGGCAAAAC. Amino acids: CAWSLAGGQN. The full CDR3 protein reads CAWSLAGGQNTLYF.

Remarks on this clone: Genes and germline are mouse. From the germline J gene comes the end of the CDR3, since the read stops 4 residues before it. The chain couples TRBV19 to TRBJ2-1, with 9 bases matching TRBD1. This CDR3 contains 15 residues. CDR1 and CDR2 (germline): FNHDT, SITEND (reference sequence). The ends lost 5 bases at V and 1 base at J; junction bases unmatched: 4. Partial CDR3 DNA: TGTGCCAGCAGACCCGGGACAGGGAACTATGCT. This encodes CASRPGTGNYA. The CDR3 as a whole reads CASRPGTGNYAEQFF.

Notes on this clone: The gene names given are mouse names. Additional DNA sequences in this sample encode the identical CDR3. The part of the CDR3 DNA that was read is TGTGCCAGCAGTGGACTGGGGGGGGATTAT. Residues: CASSGLGGDY. The whole CDR3 protein is CASSGLGGDYEQYF. This chain links TRBV19 with TRBJ2-7; 12 nucleotides match TRBD2. Coverage ceases 4 residues before the CDR3 finishes, and the germline J gene fills in the end. Germline V gene sequence: CDR1 FNHDT, CDR2 SITEND (reference sequence). The CDR3 is made up of 14 amino acids. The full variable domain, with the rest looked up from reference TRBV19 and TRBJ2-7, is GGIITQTPKFLIGQEGQKLTLKCQQNFNHDTMYWYRQDSGKGLRLIYYSITENDLQKGDLSEGYDASREKKSSFSLTVTSAQKNEMAVFLCASSGLGGDYEQYFGPGTRLTVL.

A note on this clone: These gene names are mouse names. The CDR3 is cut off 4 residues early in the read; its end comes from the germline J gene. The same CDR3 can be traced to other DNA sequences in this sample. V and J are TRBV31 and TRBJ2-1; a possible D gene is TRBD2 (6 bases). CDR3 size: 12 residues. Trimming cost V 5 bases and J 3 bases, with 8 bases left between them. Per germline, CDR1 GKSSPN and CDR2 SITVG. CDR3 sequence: CAWGDSYAEQFF. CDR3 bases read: TGTGCCTGGGGGGACTCCTATGCT. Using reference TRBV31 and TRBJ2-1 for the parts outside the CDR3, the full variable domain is AQTIHQWPVAEIKAVGSPLSLGCTIKGKSSPNLYWYWQATGGTLQQLFYSITVGQVESVVQLNLSASRPKDDQFILSTEKLLLSHSGFYLCAWGDSYAEQFFGPGTRLTVL.

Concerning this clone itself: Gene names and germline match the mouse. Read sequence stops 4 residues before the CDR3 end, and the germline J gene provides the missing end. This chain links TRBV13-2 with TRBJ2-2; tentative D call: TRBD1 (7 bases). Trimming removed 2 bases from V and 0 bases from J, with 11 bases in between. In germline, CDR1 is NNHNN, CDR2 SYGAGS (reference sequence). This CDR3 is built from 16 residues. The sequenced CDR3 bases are TGTGCCAGCGGTGAACCCAGGGGGGCAAACACCGGG. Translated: CASGEPRGANTG. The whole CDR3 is CASGEPRGANTGQLYF.

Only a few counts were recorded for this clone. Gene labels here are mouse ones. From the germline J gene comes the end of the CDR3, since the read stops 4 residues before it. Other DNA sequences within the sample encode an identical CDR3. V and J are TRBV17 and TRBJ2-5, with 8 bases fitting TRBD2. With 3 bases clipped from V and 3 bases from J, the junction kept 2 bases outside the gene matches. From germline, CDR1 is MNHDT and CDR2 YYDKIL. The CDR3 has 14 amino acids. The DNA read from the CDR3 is TGTGCTAGCAGTAGTTCTGGGGGGCAAGAC. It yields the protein CASSSSGGQD. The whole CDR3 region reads CASSSSGGQDTQYF.

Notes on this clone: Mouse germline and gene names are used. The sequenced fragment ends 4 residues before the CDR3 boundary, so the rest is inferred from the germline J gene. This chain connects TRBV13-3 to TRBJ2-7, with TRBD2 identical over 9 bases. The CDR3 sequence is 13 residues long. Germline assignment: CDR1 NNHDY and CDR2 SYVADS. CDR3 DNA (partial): TGTGCCAGCAGTGTAAACTGGGGGGAT. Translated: CASSVNWGD. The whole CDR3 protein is CASSVNWGDEQYF.